The text below deals with one T cell receptor beta chain. What it binds is not known. Germline assignment: CDR1 MNHNS and CDR2 SASEGT. Unmatched junction bases numbered 11, after V lost 9 bases and J lost 6 bases. The CDR3 has 15 amino acids. Time point specified: persistent/refractory GD, antithyroid drugs over 5 years with positive TRAb. PBMCs were the source of the RNA used for TCR sequencing. American Thyroid Association guidelines served as the basis for diagnosing Graves' disease. According to the study, TCR beta libraries were built with iRepertoire HTBI primers and CDR3-region Arm-PCR. TCRdb called the multiplex PCR reads again in MiXCR, with one record for every CDR3 protein. The sample shows about 470,000 distinct CDR3 sequences, about a fifth of them seen only once. This specimen belongs to a study of regulatory T cells in long-lasting Graves disease. Study information: Over 5 years of antithyroid drugs with positive TSH receptor antibodies was taken to mean persistent Graves' disease.

Study results and limitations: Having few samples may have compromised the accuracy. Among samples with persistent disease, TRBV28, TRBJ1-2 and TRBJ2-5 were favored.

The starting material was peripheral blood mononuclear cells (PBMCs), obtained when the disease was refractory, from a patient treated with antithyroid drugs. This receptor was obtained from a female donor with Graves disease. V is TRBV6-1 and J is TRBJ1-5; the match to TRBD1 covers 10 bases. CDR3 sequence (DNA): TGTGCCAGTAAAAGAGGGACAGGGGTGAGTCAGCCCCAGCATTTT. As protein: CASKRGTGVSQPQHF.